A selection of T cell receptor beta chains follows, all from one sample in a study of blood T cell repertoires in COVID-19. Repertoires were generated with immunoSEQ multiplex PCR, while TCRdb's copy carries only in-frame clones and drops some. Seen here are about 130,000 clones, 79% observed once, and the top ten hold 37%. The sample consisted of peripheral blood. All receptors derive from a man aged 40-55 years with active or convalescent COVID-19. Both conserved end residues are part of each CDR3.

V gene	CDR3 length	J gene	CDR3 protein
TRBV7-3	16	TRBJ2-2	CASSKLGTPPTGELFF
TRBV7-2	16	TRBJ2-7	CASSPSDLLAAYEQYF
TRBV24-1	13	TRBJ2-2	CATREKGTGELFF
TRBV4-2	15	TRBJ2-7	CASSQGAGGADEQYF
TRBV7-8	17	TRBJ2-7	CASSLGSVGPTGNEQYF
TRBV11-2	16	TRBJ2-5	CASSPLGGRSQETQYF
TRBV27	18	TRBJ2-7	CASSPLPGTSGKSVEQYF
TRBV10-3	12	TRBJ1-2	CATSGPNYGYTF
TRBV2	13	TRBJ1-3	CASTTFSGNTIYF
TRBV6-5	13	TRBJ2-7	CASSYQGPYEQYF
TRBV3-1/TRBV3-2	15	TRBJ1-1	CASSLTGRDSPRAFF
TRBV28	14	TRBJ1-1	CASRPQGRNTEAFF
TRBV10-3	13	TRBJ1-2	CAISQGAGYGYTF
TRBV5-1	16	TRBJ1-5	CASSLFAGVGNQPQHF
TRBV7-2	15	TRBJ2-3	CASSLLRRGLDTQYF
TRBV6-5	16	TRBJ2-2	CASSSPVGRNTGELFF
TRBV6-5	14	TRBJ2-1	CASTTTSGSYEQFF
TRBV18	15	TRBJ1-1	CASSPPGGPGTEAFF
TRBV27	14	TRBJ2-4	CASSFRRERDIQYF
TRBV4-1	17	TRBJ2-5	CASSRLPPQGAGETQYF
TRBV19	17	TRBJ2-1	CASSIGGLAGATAEQFF
TRBV3-1/TRBV3-2	14	TRBJ2-3	CASTGSYGADTQYF
TRBV5-6	14	TRBJ1-2	CASSSGSVLYGYTF
TRBV7-3	13	TRBJ2-7	CASSLQQGYEQYF
TRBV7-3	14	TRBJ2-1	CASSIAGGLVEQFF
TRBV24-1	14	TRBJ1-2	CATSDIDRDYGYTF
TRBV28	12	TRBJ1-2	CASKLPRGGYTF